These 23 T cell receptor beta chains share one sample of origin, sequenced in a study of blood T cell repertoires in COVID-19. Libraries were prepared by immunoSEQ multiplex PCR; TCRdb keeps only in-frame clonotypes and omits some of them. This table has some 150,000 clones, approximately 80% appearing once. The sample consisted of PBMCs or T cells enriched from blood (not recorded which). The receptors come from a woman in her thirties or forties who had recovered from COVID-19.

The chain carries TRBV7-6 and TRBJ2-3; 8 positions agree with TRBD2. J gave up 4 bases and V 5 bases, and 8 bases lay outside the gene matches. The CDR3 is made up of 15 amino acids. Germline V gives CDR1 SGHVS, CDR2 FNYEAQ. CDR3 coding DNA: TGTGCCAGCAGCGGACTAGCAATCCCTGCAGATACGCAGTATTTT. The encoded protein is CASSGLAIPADTQYF.

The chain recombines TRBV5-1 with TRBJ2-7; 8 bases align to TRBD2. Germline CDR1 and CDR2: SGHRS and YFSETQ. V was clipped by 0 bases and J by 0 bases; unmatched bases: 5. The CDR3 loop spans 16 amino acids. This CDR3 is CASSLAGGGSSYEQYF. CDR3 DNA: TGCGCCAGCAGCTTGGCCGGCGGGGGGAGCTCCTACGAGCAGTACTTC. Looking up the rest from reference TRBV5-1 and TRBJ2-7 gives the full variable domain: KAGVTQTPRYLIKTRGQQVTLSCSPISGHRSVSWYQQTPGQGLQFLFEYFSETQRNKGNFPGRFSGRQFSNSRSEMNVSTLELGDSALYLCASSLAGGGSSYEQYFGPGTRLTVT.

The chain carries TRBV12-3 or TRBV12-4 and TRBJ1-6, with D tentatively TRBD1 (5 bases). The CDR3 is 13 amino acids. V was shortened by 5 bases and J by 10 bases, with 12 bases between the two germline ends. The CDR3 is CASSPLQESPLHF. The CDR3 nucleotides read TGTGCCAGCAGTCCATTACAGGAGTCACCCCTCCACTTT.

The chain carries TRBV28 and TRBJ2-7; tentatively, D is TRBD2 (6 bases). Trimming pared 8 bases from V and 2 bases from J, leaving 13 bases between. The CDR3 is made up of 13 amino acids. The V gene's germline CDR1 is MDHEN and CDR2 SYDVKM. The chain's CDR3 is CASLLAETYEQYF. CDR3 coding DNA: TGTGCCAGCCTTTTAGCGGAAACCTACGAGCAGTACTTC.

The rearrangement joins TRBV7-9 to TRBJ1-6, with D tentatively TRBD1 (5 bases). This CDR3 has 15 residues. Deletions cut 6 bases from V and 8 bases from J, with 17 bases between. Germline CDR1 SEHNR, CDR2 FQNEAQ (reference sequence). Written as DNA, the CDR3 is TGTGCCAGCAGAAACCCTGGGACTAGGGATTCACCCCTCCACTTT. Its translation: CASRNPGTRDSPLHF.

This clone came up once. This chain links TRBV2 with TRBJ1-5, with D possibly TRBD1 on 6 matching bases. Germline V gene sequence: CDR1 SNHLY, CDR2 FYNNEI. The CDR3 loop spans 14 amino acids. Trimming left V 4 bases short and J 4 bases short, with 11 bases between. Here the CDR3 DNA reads TGTGCCAGCAGTGGAGTACAGGGAAATCAGCCCCAGCATTTT. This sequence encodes CASSGVQGNQPQHF. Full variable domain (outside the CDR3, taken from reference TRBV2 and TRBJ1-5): EPEVTQTPSHQVTQMGQEVILRCVPISNHLYFYWYRQILGQKVEFLVSFYNNEISEKSEIFDDQFSVERPDGSNFTLKIRSTKLEDSAMYFCASSGVQGNQPQHFGDGTRLSIL.

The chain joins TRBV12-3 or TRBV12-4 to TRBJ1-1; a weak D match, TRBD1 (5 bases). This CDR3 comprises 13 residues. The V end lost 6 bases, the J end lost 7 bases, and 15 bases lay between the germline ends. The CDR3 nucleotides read TGTGCCAGCAGCATACAGGCCGACCTTGAAGCTTTCTTT. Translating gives CASSIQADLEAFF.

CDR3 loop: CASSPGLSSYNEQFF. In DNA form, the CDR3 reads TGTGCCAGCAGCCCGGGGTTGAGCTCCTACAATGAGCAGTTCTTC. The V and J genes are TRBV7-3 and TRBJ2-1; weak D call: TRBD2 (5 bases). Germline values: CDR1 SGHTA, CDR2 FQGTGA. The CDR3 covers 15 residues. V was cut by 5 bases and J by 0 bases, with 11 bases left in between.

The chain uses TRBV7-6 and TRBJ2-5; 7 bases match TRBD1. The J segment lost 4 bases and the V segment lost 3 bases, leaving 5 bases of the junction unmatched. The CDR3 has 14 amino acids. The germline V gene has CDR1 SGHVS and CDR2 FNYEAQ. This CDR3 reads CASSLTGSIETQYF. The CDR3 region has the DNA TGTGCCAGCAGCTTGACAGGGTCCATAGAGACCCAGTACTTC.

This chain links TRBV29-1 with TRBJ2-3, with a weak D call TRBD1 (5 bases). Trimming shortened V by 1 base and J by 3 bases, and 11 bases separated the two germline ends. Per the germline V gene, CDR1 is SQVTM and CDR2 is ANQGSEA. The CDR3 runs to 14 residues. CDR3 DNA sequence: TGCAGCGTTGAAGGGGTTAGGGGTACAGATACGCAGTATTTT. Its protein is CSVEGVRGTDTQYF.

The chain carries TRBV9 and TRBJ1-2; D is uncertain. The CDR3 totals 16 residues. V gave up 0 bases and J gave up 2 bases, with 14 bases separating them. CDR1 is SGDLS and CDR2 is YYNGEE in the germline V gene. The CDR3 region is CASSVDKNGLNYGYTF. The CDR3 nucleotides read TGTGCCAGCAGCGTAGATAAAAACGGACTGAACTATGGCTACACCTTC.

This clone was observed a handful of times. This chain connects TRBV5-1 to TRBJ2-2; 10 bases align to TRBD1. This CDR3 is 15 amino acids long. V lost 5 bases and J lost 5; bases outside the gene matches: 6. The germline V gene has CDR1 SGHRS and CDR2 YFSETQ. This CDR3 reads CASSGDRGGTGELFF. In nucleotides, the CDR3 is TGCGCCAGCAGTGGGGACAGGGGAGGAACCGGGGAGCTGTTTTTT.

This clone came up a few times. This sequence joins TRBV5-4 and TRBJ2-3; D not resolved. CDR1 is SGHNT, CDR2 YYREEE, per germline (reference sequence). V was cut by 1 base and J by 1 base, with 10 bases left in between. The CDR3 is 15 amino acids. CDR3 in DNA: TGTGCCAGCAGCTTGACAATGACTGGCACAGATACGCAGTATTTT. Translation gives CASSLTMTGTDTQYF. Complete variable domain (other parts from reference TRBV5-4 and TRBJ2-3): ETGVTQSPTHLIKTRGQQVTLRCSSQSGHNTVSWYQQALGQGPQFIFQYYREEENGRGNFPPRFSGLQFPNYSSELNVNALELDDSALYLCASSLTMTGTDTQYFGPGTRLTVL.

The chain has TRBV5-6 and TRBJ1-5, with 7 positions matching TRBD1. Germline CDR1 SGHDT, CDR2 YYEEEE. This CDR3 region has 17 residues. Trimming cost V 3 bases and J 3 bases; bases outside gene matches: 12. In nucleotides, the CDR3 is TGTGCCAGCAGCTATCAGCGCGGCAGGGGGAACAATCAGCCCCAGCATTTT. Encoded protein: CASSYQRGRGNNQPQHF.

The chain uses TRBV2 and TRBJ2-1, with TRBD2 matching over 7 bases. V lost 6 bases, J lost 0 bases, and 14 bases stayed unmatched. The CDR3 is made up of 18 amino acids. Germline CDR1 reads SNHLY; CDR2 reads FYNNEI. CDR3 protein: CASSRRSSGESSYNEQFF. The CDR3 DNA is TGTGCCAGCAGCAGGAGATCTAGCGGAGAGAGCTCCTACAATGAGCAGTTCTTC. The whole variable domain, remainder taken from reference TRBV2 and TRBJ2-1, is EPEVTQTPSHQVTQMGQEVILRCVPISNHLYFYWYRQILGQKVEFLVSFYNNEISEKSEIFDDQFSVERPDGSNFTLKIRSTKLEDSAMYFCASSRRSSGESSYNEQFFGPGTRLTVL.

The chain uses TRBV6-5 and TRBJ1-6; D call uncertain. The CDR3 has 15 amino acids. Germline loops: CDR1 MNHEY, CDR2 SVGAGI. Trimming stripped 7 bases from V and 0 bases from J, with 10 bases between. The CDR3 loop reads CASTDKSSYNSPLHF. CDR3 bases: TGTGCCAGCACAGACAAAAGCTCCTATAATTCACCCCTCCACTTT.

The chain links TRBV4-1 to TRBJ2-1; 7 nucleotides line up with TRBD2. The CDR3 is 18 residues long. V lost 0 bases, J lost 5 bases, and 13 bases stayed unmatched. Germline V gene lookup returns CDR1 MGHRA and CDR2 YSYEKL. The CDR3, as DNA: TGCGCCAGCAGCCAAGATGGGTCTCGGAGCGGGGACCACAATGAGCAGTTCTTC. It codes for CASSQDGSRSGDHNEQFF.

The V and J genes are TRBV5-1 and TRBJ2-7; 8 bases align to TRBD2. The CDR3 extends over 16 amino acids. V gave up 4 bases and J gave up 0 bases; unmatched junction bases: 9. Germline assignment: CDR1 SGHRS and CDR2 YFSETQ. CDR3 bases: TGCGCCAGCAGCCCGAGGGCGGGAGGCTTCTCCTACGAGCAGTACTTC. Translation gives CASSPRAGGFSYEQYF.

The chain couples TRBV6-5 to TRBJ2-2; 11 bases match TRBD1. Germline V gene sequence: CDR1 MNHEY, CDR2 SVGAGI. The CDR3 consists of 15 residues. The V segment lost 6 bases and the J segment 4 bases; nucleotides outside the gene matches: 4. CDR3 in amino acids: CASSTGTGGTGELFF. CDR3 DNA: TGTGCCAGCAGCACCGGGACAGGGGGCACCGGGGAGCTGTTTTTT.

CDR3 region: CAIAQGTNTEAFF. The CDR3 DNA reads TGTGCCATCGCGCAGGGTACGAACACTGAAGCTTTCTTT. The chain is built from TRBV10-3 and TRBJ1-1, with TRBD1 as a possible D gene (5 bases). CDR3 size: 13 residues. The germline CDR1 and CDR2 sequences are ENHRY and SYGVKD. V gave up 8 bases and J gave up 1 base, with 11 bases separating them.

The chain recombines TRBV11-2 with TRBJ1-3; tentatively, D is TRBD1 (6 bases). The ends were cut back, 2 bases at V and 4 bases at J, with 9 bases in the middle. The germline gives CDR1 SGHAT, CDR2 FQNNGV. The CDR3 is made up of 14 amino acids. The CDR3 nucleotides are TGTGCCAGCAGCTTATCAGGGGTCGGAAACACCATATATTTT. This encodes CASSLSGVGNTIYF.

This CDR3 reads CSARPGQEAFF. CDR3 coding DNA: TGCAGTGCCCGGCCGGGACAGGAAGCTTTCTTT. The chain combines TRBV20-1 with TRBJ1-1; 7 bases are a match to TRBD1. The J segment lost 8 bases and the V segment lost 6 bases, leaving 6 bases of the junction unmatched. CDR1 DFQATT and CDR2 SNEGSKA come from the germline V gene (reference sequence). The CDR3 has 11 residues.

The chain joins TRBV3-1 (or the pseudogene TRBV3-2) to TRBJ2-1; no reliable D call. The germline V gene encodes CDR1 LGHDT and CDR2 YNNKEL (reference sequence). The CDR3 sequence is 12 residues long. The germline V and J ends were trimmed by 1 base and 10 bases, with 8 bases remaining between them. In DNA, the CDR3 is TGTGCCAGCAGCCAAGGAGCTTGGGAGCAGTTCTTC. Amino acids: CASSQGAWEQFF.